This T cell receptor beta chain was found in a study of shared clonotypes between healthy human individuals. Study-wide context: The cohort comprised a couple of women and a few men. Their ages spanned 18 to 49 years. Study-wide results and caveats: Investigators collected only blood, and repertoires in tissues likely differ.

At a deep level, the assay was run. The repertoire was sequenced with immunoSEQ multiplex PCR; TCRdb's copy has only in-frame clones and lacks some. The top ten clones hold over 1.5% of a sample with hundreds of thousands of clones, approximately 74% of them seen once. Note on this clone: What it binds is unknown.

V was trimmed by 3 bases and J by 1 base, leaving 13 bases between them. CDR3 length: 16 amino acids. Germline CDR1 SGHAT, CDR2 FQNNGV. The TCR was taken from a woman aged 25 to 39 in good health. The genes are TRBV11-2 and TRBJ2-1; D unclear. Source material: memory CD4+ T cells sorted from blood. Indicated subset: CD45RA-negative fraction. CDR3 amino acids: CASSLVSLGSYNEQFF. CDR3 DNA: TGTGCCAGCAGCTTGGTGTCTTTGGGGTCCTACAATGAGCAGTTCTTC.